Listed below are T cell receptor beta chains from one sample, sequenced in a study of cytomegalovirus exposure and HLA in healthy donors. Repertoires were generated with immunoSEQ multiplex PCR, while TCRdb's copy carries only in-frame clones and drops some. Of some 110,000 clones in the sample, roughly 82% were seen once. The source material was PBMCs. These receptors were taken from a male donor in good health and CMV-seropositive. The CDR3 runs from the conserved cysteine through the conserved F or W. The D gene is left open where the match is weak. The listing skips clone size in some rows; elsewhere it reads once, few, many or a size class.

cdr3_aa: CASSLEGSRGGRGKNIQYF; cdr3_nt: TGTGCCAGCAGCTTAGAGGGGTCGCGGGGGGGCCGAGGCAAAAACATTCAGTACTTC; v_call: TRBV7-8; j_call: TRBJ2-4; d_call: TRBD2; clone_size: .
cdr3_aa: CASTLLAGGDTGELFF; cdr3_nt: TGTGCCAGCACCCTACTAGCGGGAGGGGATACCGGGGAGCTGTTTTTT; v_call: TRBV6-6; j_call: TRBJ2-2; d_call: TRBD2; clone_size: .
cdr3_aa: CASSVASRNTEAFF; cdr3_nt: TGTGCCAGCAGCGTAGCTAGCAGGAACACTGAAGCTTTCTTT; v_call: TRBV9; j_call: TRBJ1-1; d_call: .; clone_size: .
cdr3_aa: CASSVDLPGTYNSPLHF; cdr3_nt: TGTGCCAGCAGCGTAGACCTGCCAGGGACCTATAATTCACCCCTCCACTTT; v_call: TRBV9; j_call: TRBJ1-6; d_call: .; clone_size: .
cdr3_aa: CASSPTSGGDTGELFF; cdr3_nt: TGTGCCAGCAGCCCCACTAGCGGGGGGGACACCGGGGAGCTGTTTTTT; v_call: TRBV7-3; j_call: TRBJ2-2; d_call: TRBD2; clone_size: .
cdr3_aa: CASSPTRNNQPQHF; cdr3_nt: TGTGCCAGCAGCCCCACCAGAAACAATCAGCCCCAGCATTTT; v_call: TRBV7-2; j_call: TRBJ1-5; d_call: .; clone_size: few
cdr3_aa: CASSPHAGELFF; cdr3_nt: TGTGCCAGCAGCCCCCATGCCGGGGAGCTGTTTTTT; v_call: TRBV7-9; j_call: TRBJ2-2; d_call: .; clone_size: .
cdr3_aa: CASRERGRSYGYTF; cdr3_nt: TGTGCCAGCAGAGAGAGGGGGCGCTCCTATGGCTACACCTTC; v_call: TRBV25-1; j_call: TRBJ1-2; d_call: TRBD1; clone_size: .
cdr3_aa: CSVATTGGGDEQYF; cdr3_nt: TGCAGCGTGGCAACGACAGGGGGCGGCGACGAGCAGTACTTC; v_call: TRBV29-1; j_call: TRBJ2-7; d_call: TRBD1; clone_size: .
cdr3_aa: CASTPIRGIFQPQNF; cdr3_nt: TGTGCCAGCACCCCTATCCGGGGTATTTTTCAGCCCCAGAATTTT; v_call: TRBV6-1; j_call: TRBJ1-5; d_call: .; clone_size: .
cdr3_aa: CASSFSGGDYEQYF; cdr3_nt: TGTGCCAGCAGCTTCTCGGGGGGGGATTACGAGCAGTACTTC; v_call: TRBV7-2; j_call: TRBJ2-7; d_call: TRBD2; clone_size: .
cdr3_aa: CASSTKGGQGTEAFF; cdr3_nt: TGTGCCAGCAGCACCAAGGGGGGACAGGGTACTGAAGCTTTCTTT; v_call: TRBV7-3; j_call: TRBJ1-1; d_call: TRBD1; clone_size: .
cdr3_aa: CASSLLSRLHNEQFF; cdr3_nt: TGTGCCAGCAGCTTACTTTCTAGGCTGCACAATGAGCAGTTCTTC; v_call: TRBV7-3; j_call: TRBJ2-1; d_call: .; clone_size: .
cdr3_aa: CASSFRGAGDTEAFF; cdr3_nt: TGTGCCAGCAGCTTCAGGGGTGCGGGTGACACTGAAGCTTTCTTT; v_call: TRBV5-6; j_call: TRBJ1-1; d_call: .; clone_size: .
cdr3_aa: CASSYLPGQGYEQYF; cdr3_nt: TGTGCCAGCAGTTACCTCCCGGGACAGGGGTACGAGCAGTACTTC; v_call: TRBV6-5; j_call: TRBJ2-7; d_call: TRBD1; clone_size: once
cdr3_aa: CASSQGQNNEKLFF; cdr3_nt: TGTGCCAGCAGCCAAGGACAGAATAATGAAAAACTGTTTTTT; v_call: TRBV4-2; j_call: TRBJ1-4; d_call: .; clone_size: .
cdr3_aa: CASRPTGGHAGELFF; cdr3_nt: TGTGCCAGCAGACCGACAGGGGGCCACGCCGGGGAGCTGTTTTTT; v_call: TRBV6-6; j_call: TRBJ2-2; d_call: TRBD1; clone_size: .
cdr3_aa: CASSLAGGPSGELFF; cdr3_nt: TGTGCCAGCAGCCTAGCGGGAGGGCCAAGCGGGGAGCTGTTTTTT; v_call: TRBV11-3; j_call: TRBJ2-2; d_call: TRBD2; clone_size: .
cdr3_aa: CASSPTWGGGSYNEQFF; cdr3_nt: TGCGCCAGCAGCCCTACCTGGGGGGGTGGGTCCTACAATGAGCAGTTCTTC; v_call: TRBV4-3; j_call: TRBJ2-1; d_call: TRBD2; clone_size: .
cdr3_aa: CASSPRQVGAYEQYF; cdr3_nt: TGTGCCAGCAGTCCCCGGCAGGTAGGGGCCTACGAGCAGTACTTC; v_call: TRBV28; j_call: TRBJ2-7; d_call: .; clone_size: few
cdr3_aa: CASSESALAGGSAYEQYF; cdr3_nt: TGCGCCAGCAGTGAGTCTGCTCTAGCGGGAGGGTCTGCCTACGAGCAGTACTTC; v_call: TRBV10-1; j_call: TRBJ2-7; d_call: TRBD2; clone_size: .
cdr3_aa: CASTARGPGNEQFF; cdr3_nt: TGTGCCAGCACCGCCAGGGGGCCGGGGAATGAGCAGTTCTTC; v_call: TRBV6-1; j_call: TRBJ2-1; d_call: TRBD1; clone_size: once
cdr3_aa: CASSPGTSGYEQYF; cdr3_nt: TGCGCCAGCAGCCCCGGGACTAGCGGATACGAGCAGTACTTC; v_call: TRBV4-3; j_call: TRBJ2-7; d_call: TRBD2; clone_size: .
cdr3_aa: CASSFAGAGETQYF; cdr3_nt: TGTGCCAGCAGCTTTGCGGGCGCGGGGGAGACCCAGTACTTC; v_call: TRBV7-2; j_call: TRBJ2-5; d_call: .; clone_size: .
cdr3_aa: CASSLGNHRDNEQFF; cdr3_nt: TGTGCCAGCAGCTTGGGCAATCACAGGGACAATGAGCAGTTCTTC; v_call: TRBV5-8; j_call: TRBJ2-1; d_call: .; clone_size: .
cdr3_aa: CASSLGGRLTDTQYF; cdr3_nt: TGTGCTAGCAGCCTCGGCGGGAGGCTCACAGATACGCAGTATTTT; v_call: TRBV7-7; j_call: TRBJ2-3; d_call: TRBD2; clone_size: .
cdr3_aa: CASSEITFSRNSPLHF; cdr3_nt: TGTGCCAGCAGTGAGATTACCTTTAGCCGGAATTCACCCCTCCACTTT; v_call: TRBV27; j_call: TRBJ1-6; d_call: .; clone_size: .
cdr3_aa: CASSVAGTGGYEQYF; cdr3_nt: TGTGCCAGCAGCGTAGCGGGGACAGGGGGATACGAGCAGTACTTC; v_call: TRBV9; j_call: TRBJ2-7; d_call: TRBD1; clone_size: .
cdr3_aa: CASSLGPRRGPYEQYF; cdr3_nt: TGTGCCAGCAGCTTAGGTCCTCGGCGGGGGCCCTACGAGCAGTACTTC; v_call: TRBV7-2; j_call: TRBJ2-7; d_call: .; clone_size: .
cdr3_aa: CASSRGQEGEQYF; cdr3_nt: TGTGCCAGCAGCCGGGGACAGGAGGGCGAGCAGTACTTC; v_call: TRBV5-6; j_call: TRBJ2-7; d_call: TRBD1; clone_size: few
cdr3_aa: CASSFRLAGATDTQYF; cdr3_nt: TGTGCCAGCAGCTTTCGACTAGCGGGAGCCACAGATACGCAGTATTTT; v_call: TRBV7-2; j_call: TRBJ2-3; d_call: TRBD2; clone_size: .
cdr3_aa: CASSSDRSSYEQYF; cdr3_nt: TGTGCCAGCTCATCGGACAGATCCTCCTACGAGCAGTACTTC; v_call: TRBV18; j_call: TRBJ2-7; d_call: .; clone_size: .
cdr3_aa: CASSVDERETQYF; cdr3_nt: TGTGCCAGCAGCGTAGATGAGCGCGAGACCCAGTACTTC; v_call: TRBV9; j_call: TRBJ2-5; d_call: .; clone_size: .
cdr3_aa: CASSIGLGTMKEQFF; cdr3_nt: TGTGCCAGTAGTATAGGACTAGGCACAATGAAGGAGCAGTTCTTC; v_call: TRBV19; j_call: TRBJ2-1; d_call: .; clone_size: once
cdr3_aa: CASSLASRVGGANVLTF; cdr3_nt: TGCGCCAGCAGCTTGGCTTCCAGGGTGGGTGGGGCCAACGTCCTGACTTTC; v_call: TRBV5-1; j_call: TRBJ2-6; d_call: .; clone_size: .
cdr3_aa: CASRLDRGRDEQYF; cdr3_nt: TGTGCCAGCAGATTGGACAGGGGGCGTGACGAGCAGTACTTC; v_call: TRBV28; j_call: TRBJ2-7; d_call: TRBD1; clone_size: .
cdr3_aa: CASNLSGSGSPKDNEQFF; cdr3_nt: TGTGCCAGCAACCTGTCGGGCAGCGGGAGCCCCAAGGACAATGAGCAGTTCTTC; v_call: TRBV7-9; j_call: TRBJ2-1; d_call: TRBD2; clone_size: .
cdr3_aa: CASSLGGGSSYEQYF; cdr3_nt: TGCGCCAGCAGCTTGGGGGGCGGGAGCTCCTACGAGCAGTACTTC; v_call: TRBV5-1; j_call: TRBJ2-7; d_call: TRBD2; clone_size: once
cdr3_aa: CASSQNPRGPAEQYF; cdr3_nt: TGCGCCAGCAGTCAAAACCCCAGGGGGCCGGCCGAGCAGTACTTC; v_call: TRBV10-1; j_call: TRBJ2-7; d_call: TRBD1; clone_size: .
cdr3_aa: CASSSPAGTSGFSSYEQYF; cdr3_nt: TGTGCCAGCAGTTCACCCGCCGGGACTAGCGGATTCAGCTCCTACGAGCAGTACTTC; v_call: TRBV28; j_call: TRBJ2-7; d_call: TRBD2; clone_size: once